The 26 T cell receptor beta chains listed next were all sequenced from one sample in a study of control samples from healthy donors and cancer patients. The table came from immunoSEQ multiplex PCR; TCRdb's copy has only in-frame clones and leaves some out. The sample shows about 130,000 clones, around 94% of them seen only once. Source material: PBMCs. Receptors were obtained from a man aged 55 to 70 with colorectal cancer.

This chain connects TRBV2 to TRBJ2-3, with D maybe TRBD2 (5 bases). V was clipped by 8 bases and J by 2 bases, with 14 bases between them. The CDR3 extends over 14 amino acids. Germline V CDR1 and CDR2: SNHLY, FYNNEI. The CDR3, as DNA: TGTGCCAGCTCCGAGGGTCTGCTCACAGATACGCAGTATTTT. Protein: CASSEGLLTDTQYF. Variable domain in full (rest from reference TRBV2 and TRBJ2-3): EPEVTQTPSHQVTQMGQEVILRCVPISNHLYFYWYRQILGQKVEFLVSFYNNEISEKSEIFDDQFSVERPDGSNFTLKIRSTKLEDSAMYFCASSEGLLTDTQYFGPGTRLTVL.

The chain couples TRBV5-6 to TRBJ2-3; D unresolved. V was pared by 0 bases and J by 0 bases, with 11 bases between. In germline, CDR1 is SGHDT, CDR2 YYEEEE. This CDR3 has 16 residues. DNA for the CDR3: TGTGCCAGCAGCTTGGCCTCTCACCTTAGCACAGATACGCAGTATTTT. Amino acids: CASSLASHLSTDTQYF. The whole variable domain, remainder taken from reference TRBV5-6 and TRBJ2-3, is DAGVTQSPTHLIKTRGQQVTLRCSPKSGHDTVSWYQQALGQGPQFIFQYYEEEERQRGNFPDRFSGHQFPNYSSELNVNALLLGDSALYLCASSLASHLSTDTQYFGPGTRLTVL.

V gene TRBV6-1 combines with J gene TRBJ1-5; no clear D. The CDR3 runs to 13 residues. Trimming left V 2 bases short and J 7 bases short, with 9 bases between. Germline assignment: CDR1 MNHNS and CDR2 SASEGT. CDR3: CASSENKGQPQHF. The CDR3 region has the DNA TGTGCCAGCAGTGAAAATAAAGGACAGCCCCAGCATTTT.

The CDR3 is CASSFWSTEKLFF. The CDR3 DNA is TGTGCCAGCAGTTTCTGGTCCACGGAAAAACTGTTTTTT. The chain is built from TRBV12-3 or TRBV12-4 and TRBJ1-4; no clear D gene. The CDR3 contains 13 residues. V shed 3 bases and J shed 8 bases, with 10 bases lying between them.

The V and J genes are TRBV5-1 and TRBJ1-4, with D unresolved. Trimming removed 1 base at V and 7 bases at J, with 14 bases between. The CDR3 length is 15 residues. CDR1 and CDR2 (germline): SGHRS, YFSETQ. DNA of the CDR3: TGCGCCAGCAGCTTGTCGACGGCATCTGGTGAAAAACTGTTTTTT. Protein: CASSLSTASGEKLFF. Looking up the rest from reference TRBV5-1 and TRBJ1-4 gives the full variable domain: KAGVTQTPRYLIKTRGQQVTLSCSPISGHRSVSWYQQTPGQGLQFLFEYFSETQRNKGNFPGRFSGRQFSNSRSEMNVSTLELGDSALYLCASSLSTASGEKLFFGSGTQLSVL.

The chain combines TRBV5-1 with TRBJ2-5; 8 bases map to TRBD1. Germline CDR1 is SGHRS and CDR2 is YFSETQ. V shed 0 bases and J 3 bases; nucleotides not matched to a gene: 4. There are 15 residues in the CDR3. The CDR3 reads CASSLEGTGEETQYF. CDR3 nucleotides: TGCGCCAGCAGCTTGGAAGGGACAGGTGAAGAGACCCAGTACTTC.

The chain couples TRBV5-1 to TRBJ1-2; D remains unclear. V lost 0 bases, J lost 5 bases, and 11 bases lay in between. CDR1 is SGHRS, CDR2 YFSETQ, per germline. This CDR3 spans 14 amino acids. The CDR3 here is CASSLDRVTYGYTF. The CDR3 coding sequence is TGCGCCAGCAGCTTGGATAGGGTTACTTATGGCTACACCTTC.

This chain links TRBV15 with TRBJ1-2; 7 bases are a match to TRBD1. Germline trimming cut 3 bases from V and 4 bases from J; bases unmatched to any gene: 8. This CDR3 is 15 amino acids long. Germline V gene sequence: CDR1 LNHNV, CDR2 YYDKDF (reference sequence). CDR3 sequence (DNA): TGTGCCACCAGCAGTGAACATGCAGGGGGCTATGGCTACACCTTC. Residues: CATSSEHAGGYGYTF.

J is TRBJ1-2 and V is TRBV10-3; perhaps TRBD1 as D (6 bases). CDR3 length equals 13 residues. V lost 0 bases, J lost 7 bases, and 9 bases lay in between. Germline lookup yields CDR1 ENHRY and CDR2 SYGVKD. The CDR3 sequence: CAISESEQGGYTF. The CDR3 DNA reads as TGTGCCATCAGTGAGTCGGAACAGGGTGGCTACACCTTC.

The chain recombines TRBV5-4 with TRBJ1-4; D unresolved. The CDR3 covers 12 residues. The V gene's germline CDR1 is SGHNT and CDR2 YYREEE (reference sequence). Trimming took 0 bases from V and 5 from J, leaving 2 bases between them. CDR3 bases: TGTGCCAGCAGCTTGGGAAATGAAAAACTGTTTTTT. Translation: CASSLGNEKLFF.

The chain carries TRBV18 and TRBJ1-1, with D maybe TRBD1 (5 bases). V was pared by 2 bases and J by 1 base, with 14 bases between. There are 16 residues in the CDR3. Germline CDR1 KGHSH, CDR2 LQKENI. This CDR3 is CASSPFEGNENTEAFF. CDR3 in DNA: TGTGCCAGCTCACCATTTGAGGGGAATGAGAACACTGAAGCTTTCTTT.

CDR3: CAWSVRRFYNSPLHF. CDR3 coding DNA: TGTGCCTGGAGTGTACGCCGGTTTTATAATTCACCCCTCCACTTT. The chain is built from TRBV30 and TRBJ1-6; no firm D call. The CDR3 runs to 15 residues. Germline CDR1 is GTSNPN and CDR2 is SVGIG (reference sequence). Trimming cost V 0 bases and J 4 bases, with 10 bases left between them.

This clone is a singleton in its sample. The rearrangement uses TRBV25-1 and TRBJ1-1, with no clear D. The CDR3 runs 13 residues. The ends were cut back, 6 bases at V and 0 bases at J, with 8 bases in the middle. Per germline, CDR1 MGHDK and CDR2 SYGVNS. Here the CDR3 DNA reads TGTGCCAGCAGCGCTACAGTGAACACTGAAGCTTTCTTT. This sequence encodes CASSATVNTEAFF.

The CDR3 is CASSPRTEGNYGYTF. CDR3 bases: TGTGCCAGCAGCCCCCGGACCGAGGGTAACTATGGCTACACCTTC. The chain joins TRBV3-1 (or the pseudogene TRBV3-2) to TRBJ1-2; no clear D. Germline values: CDR1 LGHDT, CDR2 YNNKEL (reference sequence). There are 15 residues in the CDR3. The V end was cut by 4 bases, the J end by 1 base, with 13 bases between.

J is TRBJ2-5 and V is TRBV29-1; a weak D match, TRBD2 (6 bases). V shed 6 bases and J shed 5 bases, with 16 bases lying between them. The CDR3 sequence is 13 residues long. Germline V gene sequence: CDR1 SQVTM, CDR2 ANQGSEA. CDR3: CSVVRGFGETQYF. The CDR3 coding sequence is TGCAGCGTCGTACGGGGGTTCGGGGAGACCCAGTACTTC.

The gene calls are TRBV19 and TRBJ2-7, with 12 bases that match TRBD2. CDR1 and CDR2 from the germline V gene are LNHDA and SQIVND (reference sequence). Germline trimming cut 5 bases from V and 7 bases from J; bases unmatched to any gene: 12. The CDR3 has 16 amino acids. The CDR3 here is CASSALSSGGAREQYF. The DNA for the CDR3 is TGTGCCAGTAGTGCCCTATCTAGCGGGGGGGCGCGGGAGCAGTACTTC.

Only one count was recorded for this clone. This chain uses TRBV6-1 with TRBJ1-6; a weak D match, TRBD1 (6 bases). Trimming stripped 0 bases from V and 10 bases from J, with 13 bases between. The germline CDR1 and CDR2 sequences are MNHNS and SASEGT. This CDR3 is built from 15 residues. CDR3 sequence (DNA): TGTGCCAGCAGTGAAGCGCGGGGGCGCGCCTCACCCCTCCACTTT. Its translation is CASSEARGRASPLHF.

CDR3 sequence (DNA): TGTGCCAGCAGTGAATACCCACAGACTAGCACAGATACGCAGTATTTT. Protein product: CASSEYPQTSTDTQYF. The rearrangement uses TRBV25-1 and TRBJ2-3; D gene unclear. Germline-derived CDR1 and CDR2 are MGHDK and SYGVNS. This CDR3 spans 16 amino acids. V was pared by 0 bases and J by 0 bases, with 10 bases between.

The chain is built from TRBV6-2 or TRBV6-3 and TRBJ1-5, with 9 bases identical to TRBD1. The germline V gene encodes CDR1 MNHEY and CDR2 SVGEGT. V shed 5 bases, J shed 2 bases, and the junction held 7 bases outside the gene matches. This CDR3 has 16 amino acids. The CDR3 nucleotides read TGTGCCAGCAGTGCAAAGGGACAGGGCGGCAATCAGCCCCAGCATTTT. Translating it yields CASSAKGQGGNQPQHF.

The CDR3 DNA reads TGTGCCAGCAGCTTGGTGGTGAGTGGGGGGAAGAGCATTTATGGCTACACCTTC. Translation: CASSLVVSGGKSIYGYTF. The chain has TRBV5-5 and TRBJ1-2, with D possibly TRBD1 on 5 matching bases. The CDR3 length is 18 residues. Trimming removed 0 bases at V and 5 bases at J, with 23 bases between. CDR1 is SGHKS and CDR2 is YYEKEE in the germline V gene (reference sequence).

This clone is a singleton in its sample. The chain carries TRBV5-4 and TRBJ2-2; 7 bases agree with TRBD1. This CDR3 has 18 amino acids. The ends lost 5 bases at V and 0 bases at J; junction bases unmatched: 13. From germline, CDR1 is SGHNT and CDR2 YYREEE (reference sequence). The CDR3 DNA is TGTGCCAGCAGGCCTGGGGGACAGTTCGATTCGAACACCGGGGAGCTGTTTTTT. Translating it yields CASRPGGQFDSNTGELFF.

This rearrangement joins TRBV7-9 to TRBJ1-5, with TRBD1 matching over 7 bases. Germline V CDR1 and CDR2: SEHNR, FQNEAQ (reference sequence). The junction had 4 bases not matched to a gene; V was cut back by 3 bases and J by 2 bases. The CDR3 is made up of 15 amino acids. This CDR3 reads CASSLSQGGNQPQHF. The CDR3 DNA reads TGTGCCAGCAGCTTGAGTCAGGGGGGCAATCAGCCCCAGCATTTT.

The J gene is TRBJ2-5, the V gene TRBV27; a possible D gene is TRBD1 (5 bases). V lost 3 bases, J lost 5 bases, and 13 bases lay in between. The CDR3 extends over 14 amino acids. CDR1 MNHEY and CDR2 SMNVEV come from the germline V gene (reference sequence). The chain's CDR3 is CASSLQGFGETQYF. The CDR3 DNA is TGTGCCAGCAGTTTGCAGGGATTCGGTGAGACCCAGTACTTC.

CDR3 sequence: CASSLNVKEKLFF. The CDR3 coding sequence is TGTGCCAGCAGCTTAAATGTAAAAGAAAAACTGTTTTTT. The genes are TRBV7-2 and TRBJ1-4, with D hard to call. V lost 2 bases and J 8 bases, leaving 9 bases between the germline ends. The CDR3 runs 13 residues. Germline loops: CDR1 SGHTA, CDR2 FQGNSA.

In regard to this clone: Within the sample, other DNA sequences also encode this same CDR3. CDR3 sequence reads: CASSGNSNQPQHF. CDR3 coding DNA: TGTGCCAGTAGCGGAAATAGCAATCAGCCCCAGCATTTT. The gene calls are TRBV19 and TRBJ1-5, with D uncertain. This CDR3 has 13 residues. Trimming removed 6 bases at V and 0 bases at J, with 6 bases between. Germline loops: CDR1 LNHDA, CDR2 SQIVND (reference sequence).

The gene calls are TRBV21-1 and TRBJ2-5; TRBD2, the D gene given by the table, was not confirmed from the DNA. TRBV21-1 is designated a pseudogene. This CDR3 has 19 amino acids. The CDR3, as DNA: TGTGCCAGCAGCAAACGGGGAGGTTCAGCGGGGGGAAATCAAGAGACCCAGTACTTC. Protein sequence: CASSKRGGSAGGNQETQYF.